Sequencing of this T cell receptor beta chain was carried out in a study of blood T cell repertoires in COVID-19. The CDR3 runs 18 residues. In its sample, this clone was seen once. Clones were sequenced by immunoSEQ multiplex PCR, and TCRdb holds only the in-frame ones, with some missing. The top ten clones hold approximately 1.5% of a sample with about 430,000 clones, 70% to 90% of them seen once. The chain combines TRBV21-1 with TRBJ2-3; the D call of TRBD2 is as the table states it, not checked on the DNA. TRBV21-1 has pseudogene status. The sequencing input was PBMCs or T cells enriched from blood (not recorded which). This TCR was sampled from a woman aged 18-29 years who had been exposed to COVID-19. This chain's CDR3 is CASSKARRTSGILDTQYF. The CDR3 DNA reads TGTGCCAGCAGCAAAGCCCGCAGGACTAGCGGGATCTTAGATACGCAGTATTTT.